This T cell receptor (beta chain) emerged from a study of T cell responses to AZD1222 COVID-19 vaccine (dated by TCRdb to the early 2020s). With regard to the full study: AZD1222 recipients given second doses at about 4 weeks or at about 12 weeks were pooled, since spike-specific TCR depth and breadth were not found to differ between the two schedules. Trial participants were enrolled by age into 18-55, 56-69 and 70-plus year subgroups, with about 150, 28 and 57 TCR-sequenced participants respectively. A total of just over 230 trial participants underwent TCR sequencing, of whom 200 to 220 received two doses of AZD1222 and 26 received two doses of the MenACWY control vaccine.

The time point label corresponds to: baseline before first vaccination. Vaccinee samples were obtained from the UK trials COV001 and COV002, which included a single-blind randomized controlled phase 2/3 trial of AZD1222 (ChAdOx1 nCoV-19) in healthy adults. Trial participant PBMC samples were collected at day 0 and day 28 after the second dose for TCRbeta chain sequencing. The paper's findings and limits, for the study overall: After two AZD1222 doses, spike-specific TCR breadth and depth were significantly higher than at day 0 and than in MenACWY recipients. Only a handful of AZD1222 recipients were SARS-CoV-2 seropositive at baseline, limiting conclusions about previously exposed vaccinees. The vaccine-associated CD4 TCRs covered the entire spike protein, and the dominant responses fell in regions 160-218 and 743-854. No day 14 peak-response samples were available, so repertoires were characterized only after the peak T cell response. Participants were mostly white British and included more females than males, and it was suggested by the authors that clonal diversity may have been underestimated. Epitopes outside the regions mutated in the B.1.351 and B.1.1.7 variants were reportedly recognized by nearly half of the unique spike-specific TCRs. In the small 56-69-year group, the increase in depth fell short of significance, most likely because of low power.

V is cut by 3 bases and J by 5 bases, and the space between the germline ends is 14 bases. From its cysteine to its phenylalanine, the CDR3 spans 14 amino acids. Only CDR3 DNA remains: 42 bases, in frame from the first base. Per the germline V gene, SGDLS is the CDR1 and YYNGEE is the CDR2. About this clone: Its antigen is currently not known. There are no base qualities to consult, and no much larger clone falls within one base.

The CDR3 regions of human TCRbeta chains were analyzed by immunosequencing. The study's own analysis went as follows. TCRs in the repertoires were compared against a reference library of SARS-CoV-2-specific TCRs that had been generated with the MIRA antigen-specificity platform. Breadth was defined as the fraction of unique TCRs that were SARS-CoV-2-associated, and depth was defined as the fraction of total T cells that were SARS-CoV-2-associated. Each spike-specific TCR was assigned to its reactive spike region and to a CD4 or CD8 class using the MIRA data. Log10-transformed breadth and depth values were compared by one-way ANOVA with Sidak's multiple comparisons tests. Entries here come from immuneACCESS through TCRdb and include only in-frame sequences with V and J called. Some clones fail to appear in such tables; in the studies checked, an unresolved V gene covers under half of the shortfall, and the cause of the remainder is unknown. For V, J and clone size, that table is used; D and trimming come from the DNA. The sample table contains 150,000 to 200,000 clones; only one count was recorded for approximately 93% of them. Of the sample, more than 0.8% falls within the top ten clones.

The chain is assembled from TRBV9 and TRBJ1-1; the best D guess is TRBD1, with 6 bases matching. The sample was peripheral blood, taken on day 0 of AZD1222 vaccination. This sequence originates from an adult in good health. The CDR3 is CASSATGRGTEAFF. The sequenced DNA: TGTGCCAGCAGCGCCACAGGCAGGGGAACTGAAGCTTTCTTT.